Listed below are T cell receptor beta chains from one sample, sequenced in a study of post-analysis software for immune sequencing data. TCRdb analysed the PCR reads with MiXCR anew, one entry per CDR3 protein. The data hold 650,000 to 850,000 distinct CDR3 sequences, with under 70% observed a single time. The sequenced material came from blood. Receptor source: a girl between 10 and 17 years old with multiple sclerosis. CDR3s include the opening cysteine and the closing phenylalanine or tryptophan. D genes are given only for firm matches. Size tells how often a clone was seen (once, few, many) or the class of an expanded clone, and some rows leave it out.

cdr3_length | d_call | clone_size | j_call | v_call | cdr3_aa | cdr3_nt
13 | TRBD2 | - | TRBJ2-5 | TRBV29-1 | CSVDGRPQETRYF | TGCAGCGTTGACGGGAGGCCCCAAGAGACCCGGTACTTC
17 | TRBD2 | - | TRBJ2-5 | TRBV4-1 | CASSHLRGIGGSEEQYF | TGCGCCAGCAGCCACCTAAGAGGCATAGGCGGGAGCGAGGAGCAGTACTTC
12 | - | few | TRBJ2-5 | TRBV29-1 | CSVATVQETQYF | TGCAGCGTTGCGACAGTGCAAGAGACCCAGTACTTC
15 | - | - | TRBJ2-1 | TRBV11-2 | CASSSRVLGGETQFF | TGTGCCAGCAGCTCCCGGGTGTTGGGTGGCGAGACCCAGTTCTTC
14 | TRBD1 | - | TRBJ1-2 | TRBV7-9 | CASTSLGGVYGYTF | TGTGCCAGCACCTCCTTAGGGGGCGTCTATGGCTACACCTTC
11 | - | - | TRBJ2-5 | TRBV2 | CAISPGGTQYF | TGTGCCATAAGCCCCGGAGGGACCCAGTACTTC
13 | - | - | TRBJ2-7 | TRBV29-1 | CSVAGQRSYEQYF | TGCAGCGTGGCGGGACAGCGATCCTACGAGCAGTACTTC
15 | - | - | TRBJ2-6 | TRBV7-2 | CASSYYNSGANVLTF | TGTGCCAGCAGCTACTACAACTCTGGGGCCAACGTCCTGACTTTC
16 | TRBD1 | - | TRBJ2-1 | TRBV10-3 | CAISLGTAFSYNEQFF | TGTGCCATCAGTCTTGGGACAGCCTTCTCCTACAATGAGCAGTTCTTC
15 | TRBD2 | - | TRBJ2-3 | TRBV5-1 | CASSLERGQGLEQYF | TGCGCCAGCAGCTTGGAGCGGGGGCAAGGTTTGGAGCAGTATTTT
15 | - | - | TRBJ1-2 | TRBV20-1 | CSARDQNTRNYGYTF | TGCAGTGCTAGAGACCAAAACACAAGGAACTATGGCTACACCTTC
13 | TRBD1 | - | TRBJ2-7 | TRBV10-1 | CASAADRAHEQYF | TGCGCCAGCGCAGCCGACAGGGCCCACGAGCAGTACTTC
13 | - | once | TRBJ2-5 | TRBV5-1 | CASSPWRGWEQYF | TGCGCCAGCAGCCCGTGGAGAGGGTGGGAGCAGTACTTC
13 | - | - | TRBJ1-2 | TRBV6-6 | CASSPGQHYGYTF | TGTGCCAGCAGCCCCGGACAGCACTATGGCTACACCTTC
16 | TRBD1 | - | TRBJ2-4 | TRBV6-6 | CASSYGTVLAKNIQYF | TGTGCCAGCAGTTACGGGACAGTGCTAGCCAAAAACATTCAGTACTTC
21 | - | - | TRBJ2-1 | TRBV6-5 | CASSYSGRSGPRGRQEMDQFF | TGTGCCAGCAGTTACTCAGGCAGAAGCGGGCCTAGAGGTCGCCAAGAGATGGACCAGTTCTTC
13 | TRBD1 | - | TRBJ1-2 | TRBV7-9 | CASSQGQYYGYTF | TGTGCCAGCAGCCAGGGACAGTACTATGGCTACACCTTC
16 | - | - | TRBJ2-4 | TRBV2 | CASRTGQDVAKNIQYF | TGTGCCAGCCGAACCGGCCAGGATGTAGCCAAAAACATTCAGTACTTC
17 | TRBD1 | - | TRBJ2-6 | TRBV20-1 | CSARQGETHSGANVLTF | TGCAGTGCGAGACAGGGGGAGACCCACTCTGGGGCCAACGTCCTGACTTTC
14 | - | - | TRBJ2-1 | TRBV5-1 | CASSLATRNDEQFF | TGCGCCAGCAGCTTGGCGACTAGAAATGACGAGCAGTTCTTC
17 | TRBD1 | few | TRBJ2-1 | TRBV3-1 | CASSQPNRDRPYNEQFF | TGTGCCAGCAGCCAACCGAACCGGGACAGGCCTTACAATGAGCAGTTCTTC
14 | - | few | TRBJ2-4 | TRBV20-1 | CSARDQVAKNIQYF | TGCAGTGCTAGAGATCAGGTAGCCAAAAACATTCAGTACTTC
14 | - | - | TRBJ2-5 | TRBV12-3/TRBV12-4 | CASTESGAGETQYF | TGTGCCAGCACCGAATCGGGGGCCGGGGAGACCCAGTACTTC
13 | - | - | TRBJ2-5 | TRBV20-1 | CSAKRRYQETQYF | TGCAGTGCAAAAAGACGGTACCAAGAGACCCAGTACTTC
15 | - | - | TRBJ2-1 | TRBV5-1 | CASSFQGSSYNEQFF | TGCGCCAGCAGCTTCCAGGGAAGCTCCTACAATGAGCAGTTCTTC
13 | TRBD2 | once | TRBJ2-5 | TRBV29-1 | CSVRLLAFETQYF | TGCAGCGTTCGCCTACTAGCGTTTGAGACCCAGTACTTC
14 | - | - | TRBJ1-2 | TRBV29-1 | CSVEESDRRYGYTF | TGCAGCGTTGAAGAAAGTGACAGGCGCTATGGCTACACCTTC
13 | TRBD2 | few | TRBJ2-1 | TRBV20-1 | CSARGSAGGWQFF | TGCAGTGCTAGAGGGTCAGCGGGGGGGTGGCAGTTCTTC
13 | - | - | TRBJ2-7 | TRBV6-5 | CASSEGGGGEQYF | TGTGCCAGCAGTGAGGGGGGCGGTGGTGAGCAGTACTTC
17 | TRBD2 | few | TRBJ2-2 | TRBV28 | CASSSGLAGTGTGELFF | TGTGCCAGCAGTTCGGGACTAGCGGGAACAGGCACCGGGGAGCTGTTTTTT
14 | - | - | TRBJ1-4 | TRBV15 | CATSILTNGEKLFF | TGTGCCACCAGCATTTTAACGAACGGTGAAAAACTGTTTTTT
16 | - | - | TRBJ2-5 | TRBV3-1 | CASSQDGAGTQETQYF | TGTGCCAGCAGCCAAGATGGAGCGGGTACACAAGAGACCCAGTACTTC
16 | TRBD2 | - | TRBJ2-1 | TRBV6-6 | CASSYEGRVGNNEQFF | TGTGCCAGCAGTTACGAGGGGAGGGTGGGGAACAATGAGCAGTTCTTC
14 | TRBD2 | - | TRBJ2-7 | TRBV10-1 | CARTPGLAGDEQYF | TGCGCCAGAACTCCGGGACTAGCGGGAGACGAGCAGTACTTC
14 | TRBD1 | - | TRBJ2-4 | TRBV5-1 | CASKTGQGTNIQYF | TGCGCCAGCAAGACGGGACAGGGGACAAACATTCAGTACTTC
15 | - | few | TRBJ2-7 | TRBV5-1 | CASSLTTGDHYEQYF | TGCGCCAGCAGCTTAACGACAGGTGACCATTACGAGCAGTACTTC
15 | - | few | TRBJ2-3 | TRBV20-1 | CSASPWAGITDTQYF | TGCAGTGCTAGCCCTTGGGCGGGGATCACAGATACGCAGTATTTT
18 | TRBD2 | - | TRBJ2-3 | TRBV7-2 | CASSLEAIAGGSTDTQYF | TGTGCCAGCAGCTTAGAAGCCATTGCGGGAGGGAGCACAGATACGCAGTATTTT
15 | TRBD1 | many | TRBJ2-3 | TRBV29-1 | CSVVDRGRRADTQYF | TGCAGCGTTGTAGACAGGGGGCGGAGGGCAGATACGCAGTATTTT
15 | TRBD1 | - | TRBJ2-7 | TRBV6-5 | CASSYVRQGSYEQYF | TGTGCCAGCAGCTACGTCCGACAGGGCTCCTACGAGCAGTACTTC
15 | - | - | TRBJ2-5 | TRBV5-1 | CASSLESGIGETQYF | TGCGCCAGCAGCTTGGAGTCGGGTATAGGGGAGACCCAGTACTTC
13 | - | - | TRBJ1-1 | TRBV2 | CASNPRGSEEAFF | TGTGCCAGCAACCCCAGGGGTTCGGAAGAAGCTTTCTTT
14 | TRBD1 | - | TRBJ1-4 | TRBV12-5 | CASGLGTGGEKLFF | TGTGCTAGTGGCCTCGGGACAGGTGGCGAAAAACTGTTTTTT
16 | TRBD2 | - | TRBJ2-3 | TRBV5-1 | CASSLSGTSGADTQYF | TGCGCCAGCAGCTTGAGCGGGACTAGCGGGGCAGATACGCAGTATTTT
14 | TRBD1 | - | TRBJ2-1 | TRBV6-4 | CASSLGTVDNEQFF | TGTGCCAGCAGTCTCGGGACAGTTGACAATGAGCAGTTCTTC
16 | TRBD1 | few | TRBJ1-1 | TRBV29-1 | CSVRDRVLTSNTEAFF | TGCAGCGTTAGGGACAGGGTCCTAACTTCGAACACTGAAGCTTTCTTT
10 | - | - | TRBJ1-1 | TRBV29-1 | CSVPGAGSFF | TGCAGCGTCCCGGGGGCCGGTTCTTTCTTT
17 | - | once | TRBJ2-7 | TRBV7-9 | CASSLDIRTGGSYEQYF | TGTGCCAGCAGCTTAGATATCAGGACAGGAGGGTCCTACGAGCAGTACTTC
11 | - | few | TRBJ2-7 | TRBV20-1 | CSAQTGNEQYF | TGCAGTGCTCAGACAGGAAACGAGCAGTACTTC
15 | - | - | TRBJ1-1 | TRBV7-9 | CASSARDGLNTEAFF | TGTGCCAGCAGCGCCCGGGACGGGTTGAACACTGAAGCTTTCTTT
14 | TRBD2 | - | TRBJ2-3 | TRBV29-1 | CSVHPGLATDTQYF | TGCAGCGTTCACCCGGGACTAGCCACAGATACGCAGTATTTT